This T cell receptor beta chain was captured by sequencing in a study of PD-1 blockade in classical Hodgkin lymphoma. Findings of the study overall: Compared with healthy donors, newly diagnosed patients reportedly showed lower baseline TCR diversity. The authors excluded patients who started nivolumab under 1 year after ASCT.

Profiling relied on immunoSEQ multiplex PCR, and the TCRdb table lists in-frame clones only, not all of them. The sample has some 53,000 clones, approximately 86% seen once. With respect to this clone: Its antigen remains unidentified.

Time point: cycle 4 day 1 (C4D1), after less than seven weeks of nivolumab. Patients all relapsed after autologous stem cell transplantation, and there was variation in brentuximab vedotin exposure. This sample comprised peripheral blood mononuclear cells (PBMCs), obtained before the fourth cycle of nivolumab. This TCR was recovered from a human donor with classical Hodgkin lymphoma.

The CDR3: CASSLWQGNTEAFF. The CDR3, as DNA: TGTGCCAGCAGTTTATGGCAGGGGAACACTGAAGCTTTCTTT. V gene TRBV28 combines with J gene TRBJ1-1, with D perhaps TRBD1 (5 bases). V lost 0 bases to trimming and J lost 1 base, with 6 bases between them. Germline CDR1 MDHEN, CDR2 SYDVKM. CDR3 length equals 14 residues. The whole variable domain, remainder taken from reference TRBV28 and TRBJ1-1, is DVKVTQSSRYLVKRTGEKVFLECVQDMDHENMFWYRQDPGLGLRLIYFSYDVKMKEKGDIPEGYSVSREKKERFSLILESASTNQTSMYLCASSLWQGNTEAFFGQGTRLTVV.